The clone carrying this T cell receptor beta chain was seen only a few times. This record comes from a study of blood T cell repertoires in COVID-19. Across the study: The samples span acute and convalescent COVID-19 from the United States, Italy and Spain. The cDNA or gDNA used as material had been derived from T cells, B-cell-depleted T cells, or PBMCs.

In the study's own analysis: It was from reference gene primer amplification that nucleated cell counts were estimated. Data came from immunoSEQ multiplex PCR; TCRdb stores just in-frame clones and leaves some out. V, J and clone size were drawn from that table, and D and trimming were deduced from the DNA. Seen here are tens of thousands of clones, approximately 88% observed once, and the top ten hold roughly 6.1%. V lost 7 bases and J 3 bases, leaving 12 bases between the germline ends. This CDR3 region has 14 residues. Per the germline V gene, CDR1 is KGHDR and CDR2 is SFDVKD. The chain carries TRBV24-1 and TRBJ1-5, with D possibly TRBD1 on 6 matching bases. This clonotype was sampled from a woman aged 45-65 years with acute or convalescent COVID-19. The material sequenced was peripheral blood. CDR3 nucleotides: TGTGCCACCAGCCAGGGGATGAACAATCAGCCCCAGCATTTT. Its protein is CATSQGMNNQPQHF.